This record concerns one T cell receptor beta chain sequence. Its target is unknown. This sample is drawn from a study of shared clonotypes between healthy human individuals. Study-level results: Richness estimates generally favored naive over memory subsets. When naive CD4 clonotypes were compared across several donors, approximately 5% were shared.

The assay was immunoSEQ multiplex PCR, and TCRdb's table has in-frame clones only and misses some. There are approximately 1,500,000 clones in the sample; 95% to 99% occur only once, and roughly 0.45% lies in the top ten. This CDR3 has 14 residues. Germline V gene data show CDR1 as MDHEN and CDR2 as SYDVKM. Trimming pared 2 bases from V and 7 bases from J, leaving 11 bases between. The source material was naive CD4+ T cells sorted from blood. Regarding subset: CD45RA+ positively selected. The chain employs TRBV28 and TRBJ1-4; D might be TRBD1 (5 bases). The source of this sequence is a man aged 25-45 years in good health. The CDR3 here is CASSLPGYTEKLFF. The DNA of the CDR3 is TGTGCCAGCAGTTTACCAGGGTACACTGAAAAACTGTTTTTT.